This T cell receptor (beta chain) derives from a study of blood T cell repertoires in COVID-19. Looking at the study overall: Collection of acute and convalescent COVID-19 samples took place in the United States, Italy and Spain. T cells, B-cell-depleted T cells, or PBMCs provided the cDNA or gDNA that served as material.

This clone was counted between two and nine times. Libraries were prepared by immunoSEQ multiplex PCR; TCRdb keeps only in-frame clonotypes and omits some of them. Seen here are some 200,000 clones, 80% to 90% observed once, and the top ten hold less than 15%. This CDR3 has 15 residues. CDR1 is MNHEY, CDR2 SVGAGI, per germline. V lost 0 bases to trimming and J lost 6 bases; unmatched junction nucleotides: 5. This chain links TRBV6-5 with TRBJ2-4; 7 bases line up with TRBD1. The sample consisted of peripheral blood. The clonotype originates from a human donor in a cohort sampled during active COVID-19. The CDR3 coding sequence is TGTGCCAGCAGTTACTCGGGACAGTGGGGAAACATTCAGTACTTC. It translates to CASSYSGQWGNIQYF.